The rows below give T cell receptor beta chains drawn from one sample of a study of shared clonotypes between healthy human individuals. Repertoires were generated with immunoSEQ multiplex PCR, while TCRdb's copy carries only in-frame clones and drops some. The data show some 2 million clones, roughly 94% seen once. Sequencing was performed on naive CD4+ T cells sorted from blood. These receptors originate from a man between 18 and 35 years old in good health. The CDR3 runs from the conserved cysteine through the conserved F or W. The D gene is left open where the match is weak.

TRBV11-2	TRBJ2-1	TRBD2	CASSKGLAGKGPRAEQFF	TGTGCCAGCAGCAAGGGACTAGCGGGAAAGGGTCCGCGCGCTGAGCAGTTCTTC
TRBV27	TRBJ1-1	TRBD1	CASSLETGSGTEAFF	TGTGCCAGCAGTCTTGAGACAGGGTCGGGCACTGAAGCTTTCTTT
TRBV5-1	TRBJ2-7	NA	CASSFGGGSYEQYF	TGCGCCAGCAGCTTCGGTGGGGGTTCCTACGAGCAGTACTTC
TRBV6-1	TRBJ2-4	NA	CASIEAGINIQYF	TGTGCCAGCATCGAGGCGGGGATCAACATTCAGTACTTC
TRBV18	TRBJ2-7	NA	CASSPMRENEQYF	TGTGCCAGCTCACCAATGCGGGAAAACGAGCAGTACTTC
TRBV20-1	TRBJ2-3	NA	CSAPWEYTQYF	TGCAGTGCCCCCTGGGAGTACACGCAGTATTTT
TRBV7-2	TRBJ2-7	TRBD1	CASSYYPGQGTSYEQYF	TGTGCCAGCAGCTACTACCCGGGACAGGGGACCTCCTACGAGCAGTACTTC
TRBV11-3	TRBJ2-1	NA	CASSSVSNTYNEQFF	TGTGCCAGCAGCTCGGTTAGCAACACCTACAATGAGCAGTTCTTC
TRBV7-2	TRBJ1-1	NA	CASSSRYTEAFF	TGTGCCAGCAGTAGTCGTTACACTGAAGCTTTCTTT
TRBV9	TRBJ2-7	TRBD2	CASSLRGTSGYEQYF	TGTGCCAGCAGTCTTAGGGGGACTAGCGGCTACGAGCAGTACTTC
TRBV25-1	TRBJ2-1	TRBD2	CASSGLAGGISYNEQFF	TGTGCCAGCAGCGGACTAGCGGGAGGGATCTCCTACAATGAGCAGTTCTTC
TRBV6-5	TRBJ2-7	NA	CASSYRDGGSYEQYF	TGTGCCAGCAGTTACCGCGACGGAGGCTCCTACGAGCAGTACTTC
TRBV29-1	TRBJ1-4	NA	CSALGGLNEKLFF	TGCAGCGCCCTAGGGGGGCTTAATGAAAAACTGTTTTTT
TRBV6-5	TRBJ1-1	NA	CASNPKPNTEAFF	TGTGCCAGCAATCCAAAACCGAACACTGAAGCTTTCTTT
TRBV30	TRBJ1-5	NA	CAWSVPGTPQHF	TGTGCCTGGAGTGTACCAGGGACGCCCCAGCATTTT
TRBV18	TRBJ1-3	NA	CASSPHGNTIYF	TGTGCCAGCTCCCCACATGGGAACACCATATATTTT
TRBV6-5	TRBJ2-1	NA	CASFRGPRDEQFF	TGTGCCAGTTTTAGGGGCCCCCGGGATGAGCAGTTCTTC
TRBV2	TRBJ1-1	NA	CASSVTEAFF	TGTGCCAGCAGTGTAACTGAAGCTTTCTTT
TRBV5-1	TRBJ2-2	TRBD1	CASSGTGSDTGELFF	TGCGCCAGCAGCGGGACAGGGTCGGACACCGGGGAGCTGTTTTTT
TRBV19	TRBJ1-5	NA	CASSIKQINQPQHF	TGTGCCAGTAGTATTAAACAGATCAATCAGCCCCAGCATTTT
TRBV6-1	TRBJ1-5	NA	CASSVGTFSNQPQHF	TGTGCCAGCAGTGTTGGGACCTTCAGCAATCAGCCCCAGCATTTT
TRBV13	TRBJ2-2	NA	CASSLWQGKTGELFF	TGTGCCAGCAGCTTATGGCAGGGGAAGACCGGGGAGCTGTTTTTT